The 30 T cell receptor beta chains given below trace back to one sample, sequenced in a study of blood T cell repertoires in COVID-19. Data came from immunoSEQ multiplex PCR; TCRdb stores just in-frame clones and leaves some out. The sample has tens of thousands of clones, more than 75% seen once. Sequencing used peripheral blood. The receptors were gathered from a man in his sixties with COVID-19, enrolled during active disease.

The chain combines TRBV6-1 with TRBJ2-1; TRBD1 is a possible D gene (5 bases). Germline V gives CDR1 MNHNS, CDR2 SASEGT. This CDR3 is 12 amino acids long. Deletions cut 1 base from V and 15 bases from J, with 13 bases between. CDR3 residues: CASSEGQTVAFF. In DNA, the CDR3 is TGTGCCAGCAGTGAAGGACAGACCGTGGCGTTCTTC.

The chain uses TRBV7-2 and TRBJ2-7; 9 positions match TRBD1. Germline-derived CDR1 and CDR2 are SGHTA and FQGNSA. Trimming removed 2 bases from V and 4 bases from J; junction bases left unmatched: 15. The CDR3 loop spans 18 amino acids. CDR3 region: CASSLFRWGQGRGYEQYF. The CDR3 nucleotides read TGTGCCAGCAGCTTATTTCGGTGGGGACAGGGTAGGGGTTACGAGCAGTACTTC. Drawing the rest from reference TRBV7-2 and TRBJ2-7, the complete variable domain is GAGVSQSPSNKVTEKGKDVELRCDPISGHTALYWYRQSLGQGLEFLIYFQGNSAPDKSGLPSDRFSAERTGGSVSTLTIQRTQQEDSAVYLCASSLFRWGQGRGYEQYFGPGTRLTVT.

The chain's CDR3 is CASSLGAGGNEKLFF. In DNA form, the CDR3 reads TGCGCCAGCAGCTTGGGGGCAGGGGGCAATGAAAAACTGTTTTTT. This chain connects TRBV5-1 to TRBJ1-4; 8 bases match TRBD1. Losses at the gene ends were 0 bases for V and 5 bases for J; bases not matched to a gene: 3. The germline CDR1 and CDR2 sequences are SGHRS and YFSETQ. This CDR3 region has 15 residues.

This chain connects TRBV12-3 or TRBV12-4 to TRBJ2-5; tentatively, D is TRBD2 (6 bases). V dropped 5 bases and J dropped 5 bases, with 12 bases sitting between them. The CDR3 is 13 residues long. The CDR3 region has the DNA TGTGCCAGCAGTACCGGAGGGTGGGAGACCCAGTACTTC. Amino acids: CASSTGGWETQYF.

This chain joins TRBV20-1 and TRBJ2-7, with 7 bases matching TRBD2. Germline V gives CDR1 DFQATT, CDR2 SNEGSKA (reference sequence). The CDR3 is made up of 11 amino acids. V was clipped by 3 bases and J by 5 bases; unmatched bases: 1. The CDR3 is CSASGGNEQYF. In DNA form, the CDR3 reads TGCAGTGCTAGCGGGGGGAACGAGCAGTACTTC.

The chain links TRBV15 to TRBJ1-2; no firm D call. V dropped 3 bases and J dropped 5 bases, with 10 bases sitting between them. The CDR3 spans 13 residues. Germline loops: CDR1 LNHNV, CDR2 YYDKDF (reference sequence). The CDR3 sequence is CATSSRNLYGYTF. CDR3 coding DNA: TGTGCCACCAGCAGCCGCAACTTGTATGGCTACACCTTC. Combining the CDR3 with reference TRBV15 and TRBJ1-2 gives the whole variable domain DAMVIQNPRYQVTQFGKPVTLSCSQTLNHNVMYWYQQKSSQAPKLLFHYYDKDFNNEADTPDNFQSRRPNTSFCFLDIRSPGLGDTAMYLCATSSRNLYGYTFGSGTRLTVV.

V usage is TRBV9 and J usage is TRBJ2-5, with a tentative D call TRBD1 (5 bases). The germline V gene encodes CDR1 SGDLS and CDR2 YYNGEE. The CDR3 length is 15 residues. V lost 0 bases to trimming and J lost 0 bases, with 9 bases between them. CDR3 protein: CASSVGGRYQETQYF. The CDR3 DNA reads TGTGCCAGCAGCGTAGGGGGCAGGTACCAAGAGACCCAGTACTTC.

This clone showed up just a few times. V gene TRBV10-3 combines with J gene TRBJ2-5; 13 bases are a match to TRBD2. The length of the CDR3 is 13 residues. Trimming took 8 bases from V and 3 from J; bases not matched to a gene: 0. Looked up from germline, CDR1 is ENHRY and CDR2 is SYGVKD. The CDR3 coding sequence is TGTGCCATCGGACTAGCGGGGGAAGAGACCCAGTACTTC. Encoded protein: CAIGLAGEETQYF.

The rearrangement joins TRBV29-1 to TRBJ2-5, with D perhaps TRBD1 (6 bases). Germline loops: CDR1 SQVTM, CDR2 ANQGSEA. The CDR3 is made up of 14 amino acids. V was pared by 2 bases and J by 0 bases, with 10 bases between. CDR3 region: CSVERTENQETQYF. The CDR3 region has the DNA TGCAGCGTTGAAAGGACAGAAAACCAAGAGACCCAGTACTTC.

The chain couples TRBV6-5 to TRBJ2-5; the D gene is possibly TRBD1 (6 bases). This CDR3 is 14 amino acids long. Trimming took off 6 bases at V and 5 bases at J, with 16 bases between the two ends. The germline V gene encodes CDR1 MNHEY and CDR2 SVGAGI. The chain's CDR3 is CASSLGQTGETQYF. In nucleotides, the CDR3 is TGTGCCAGCAGCCTAGGACAGACTGGTGAGACCCAGTACTTC.

V gene TRBV7-9 combines with J gene TRBJ2-7; 8 bases are a match to TRBD2. The junction had 9 bases not matched to a gene; V was cut back by 5 bases and J by 6 bases. The length of the CDR3 is 14 residues. The germline V gene has CDR1 SEHNR and CDR2 FQNEAQ (reference sequence). CDR3 protein: CASSITSGYSEQYF. CDR3 sequence (DNA): TGTGCCAGCAGCATCACTAGCGGTTATTCCGAGCAGTACTTC.

The chain has TRBV5-1 and TRBJ2-3; D is undetermined. The CDR3 contains 17 residues. Germline loops: CDR1 SGHRS, CDR2 YFSETQ. V lost 0 bases and J 0 bases, leaving 14 bases between the germline ends. Written as DNA, the CDR3 is TGCGCCAGCAGCTTGGAGCCTCATGGTTCTAGCACAGATACGCAGTATTTT. Translated: CASSLEPHGSSTDTQYF.

For the CDR3, the DNA is TGTGCCAGCAGTTTATCCTCAGGGGGCAATTCACCCCTCCACTTT. It codes for CASSLSSGGNSPLHF. This chain joins TRBV28 and TRBJ1-6; the match to TRBD1 covers 8 bases. CDR1 and CDR2 (germline): MDHEN, SYDVKM. With 1 base clipped from V and 7 bases from J, the junction kept 3 bases outside the gene matches. CDR3 length: 15 residues.

The V and J genes are TRBV29-1 and TRBJ1-1; D is ambiguous. Trimming cost V 4 bases and J 0 bases, with 18 bases left between them. The length of the CDR3 is 16 residues. CDR1 is SQVTM and CDR2 is ANQGSEA in the germline V gene. The CDR3 loop is CSVGSSWSPMNTEAFF. Here the CDR3 DNA reads TGCAGCGTTGGCAGTTCTTGGAGTCCGATGAACACTGAAGCTTTCTTT. Looking up the rest from reference TRBV29-1 and TRBJ1-1 gives the full variable domain: SAVISQKPSRDICQRGTSLTIQCQVDSQVTMMFWYRQQPGQSLTLIATANQGSEATYESGFVIDKFPISRPNLTFSTLTVSNMSPEDSSIYLCSVGSSWSPMNTEAFFGQGTRLTVV.

This clone appeared a single time. The chain is built from TRBV3-1 (or the pseudogene TRBV3-2) and TRBJ2-1, with TRBD2 matching over 8 bases. The CDR3 extends over 13 amino acids. The V gene end was trimmed by 8 bases and the J gene end by 8 bases; junction bases not matched to a gene: 8. Per the germline V gene, CDR1 is LGHDT and CDR2 is YNNKEL (reference sequence). In nucleotides, the CDR3 is TGTGCCAGCGGGACTAGGGGGGGCGATGAGCAGTTCTTC. It translates to CASGTRGGDEQFF.

The gene calls are TRBV5-1 and TRBJ2-7; TRBD1 aligns across 7 bases. The CDR3 length is 14 residues. V gave up 0 bases and J gave up 2 bases; unmatched junction bases: 2. CDR1 SGHRS and CDR2 YFSETQ come from the germline V gene. The CDR3 DNA sequence: TGCGCCAGCAGCTTGGATGGGACAGCCTACGAGCAGTACTTC. Translated: CASSLDGTAYEQYF.

The chain couples TRBV14 to TRBJ2-5; TRBD2 might be the D (5 bases). The CDR3 has 12 residues. V gave up 6 bases and J gave up 8 bases, with 13 bases separating them. Looked up from germline, CDR1 is SGHDN and CDR2 is FVKESK. CDR3 amino acids: CASSRGPVTQYF. The CDR3 region has the DNA TGTGCCAGCAGTCGAGGGCCCGTTACCCAGTACTTC. Combining the CDR3 with reference TRBV14 and TRBJ2-5 gives the whole variable domain EAGVTQFPSHSVIEKGQTVTLRCDPISGHDNLYWYRRVMGKEIKFLLHFVKESKQDESGMPNNRFLAERTGGTYSTLKVQPAELEDSGVYFCASSRGPVTQYFGPGTRLLVL.

The CDR3 DNA is TGTGCCAGCAGTTACCCCGGGGGACAGCTGGGGCCCCAGCATTTT. Amino acids: CASSYPGGQLGPQHF. The chain is built from TRBV6-2 or TRBV6-3 and TRBJ1-5; 7 bases align to TRBD1. The germline CDR1 and CDR2 sequences are MNHEY and SVGEGT. CDR3 length: 15 residues. The trim removed 2 bases at V and 9 bases at J, leaving 10 bases unmatched.

The chain couples TRBV2 to TRBJ1-6; 8 bases are a match to TRBD1. Per germline, CDR1 SNHLY and CDR2 FYNNEI. The CDR3 extends over 13 amino acids. Losses at the gene ends were 7 bases for V and 9 bases for J; bases not matched to a gene: 5. Here the CDR3 DNA reads TGTGCCAGCAAGGACAGGGAAGCTTCACCCCTCCACTTT. As protein: CASKDREASPLHF.

V gene TRBV10-3 combines with J gene TRBJ2-2, with D tentatively TRBD2 (7 bases). V was clipped by 8 bases and J by 5 bases, with 18 bases between them. The CDR3 covers 15 residues. Per germline, CDR1 ENHRY and CDR2 SYGVKD. DNA of the CDR3: TGTGCCATCGGTCCGGAGAGGGGGGGGACCGGGGAGCTGTTTTTT. Encoded protein: CAIGPERGGTGELFF.

The chain joins TRBV10-2 to TRBJ2-3; D may be TRBD2 (5 bases). V gave up 3 bases and J gave up 3 bases, with 13 bases separating them. Germline CDR1 is WSHSY and CDR2 is SAAADI. CDR3 length equals 15 residues. The CDR3 DNA sequence: TGCGCCAGCAGTGACGGGGTAGAAGGGACAGATACGCAGTATTTT. It translates to CASSDGVEGTDTQYF.

Points on this clone: Other DNA sequences in the sample encode the same CDR3. The rearrangement uses TRBV3-1 (or the pseudogene TRBV3-2) and TRBJ1-4, with D tentatively TRBD1 (6 bases). The CDR3 spans 12 residues. Trimming removed 3 bases at V and 8 bases at J, with 7 bases between. Germline V gives CDR1 LGHDT, CDR2 YNNKEL (reference sequence). CDR3: CASSHRGEKLFF. In DNA form, the CDR3 reads TGTGCCAGCAGCCATAGGGGGGAAAAACTGTTTTTT.

The chain combines TRBV18 with TRBJ2-1; 9 nucleotides match TRBD1. After removal of 3 bases from V and 0 bases from J, the junction contained 3 bases not matched to a gene. Looked up from germline, CDR1 is KGHSH and CDR2 is LQKENI. The CDR3 covers 16 residues. This CDR3 reads CASSPPTGGSYNEQFF. The CDR3 DNA sequence: TGTGCCAGCTCACCTCCGACAGGGGGCTCCTACAATGAGCAGTTCTTC.

The CDR3 loop is CASSFDRDTEAFF. CDR3 DNA sequence: TGTGCCAGCAGCTTCGACAGGGACACTGAAGCTTTCTTT. The genes are TRBV6-5 and TRBJ1-1; TRBD1 agrees at 7 bases. With V trimmed by 6 bases and J by 3 bases, 4 bases remained unmatched. CDR3 length equals 13 residues. Germline V gene lookup returns CDR1 MNHEY and CDR2 SVGAGI.

This chain uses TRBV5-1 with TRBJ2-5; 10 nucleotides agree with TRBD2. The CDR3 runs to 14 residues. Germline CDR1 SGHRS, CDR2 YFSETQ. The ends lost 6 bases at V and 1 base at J; junction bases unmatched: 3. The CDR3 DNA reads TGCGCCAGCAAGGTAGCGGGGGGCCAAGAGACCCAGTACTTC. Residues: CASKVAGGQETQYF.

The rearrangement joins TRBV10-1 to TRBJ2-7; 7 nucleotides align to TRBD2. The CDR3 sequence is 14 residues long. V gave up 3 bases and J gave up 6 bases; unmatched junction bases: 8. Germline CDR1 WNHNN, CDR2 SYGVQD (reference sequence). CDR3 sequence (DNA): TGCGCCAGCAGTGATGGCGGGAGTGCCCGCGAGCAGTACTTC. Its protein product is CASSDGGSAREQYF.

The V call is TRBV5-1, the J call TRBJ2-5; 11 positions match TRBD1. V lost 4 bases and J lost 2; bases outside the gene matches: 4. Germline lookup yields CDR1 SGHRS and CDR2 YFSETQ. CDR3 length equals 15 residues. The CDR3 loop is CASSAGQGVQETQYF. The CDR3 bases are TGCGCCAGCAGCGCGGGACAGGGGGTTCAAGAGACCCAGTACTTC.

This rearrangement joins TRBV3-1 (or the pseudogene TRBV3-2) to TRBJ1-6; D not resolved. In germline, CDR1 is LGHDT, CDR2 YNNKEL (reference sequence). There are 16 residues in the CDR3. V lost 1 base and J lost 7, with 14 bases in between. The CDR3 DNA sequence: TGTGCCAGCAGCCAAGGAGCGGGCACCACAAATTCACCCCTCCACTTT. Translated: CASSQGAGTTNSPLHF.

This clone was counted between two and nine times. V usage is TRBV30 and J usage is TRBJ1-1; D possibly corresponds to TRBD1 (5 bases). Trimming shortened V by 0 bases and J by 4 bases, and 15 bases separated the two germline ends. The CDR3 loop spans 15 amino acids. CDR1 GTSNPN and CDR2 SVGIG come from the germline V gene (reference sequence). The CDR3, as DNA: TGTGCCTGGAGTGTTCCCGCGGGGGTCGTCACTGAAGCTTTCTTT. It is translated as CAWSVPAGVVTEAFF.

This sequence joins TRBV11-1 and TRBJ2-1, with 7 bases lining up with TRBD1. The ends lost 4 bases at V and 9 bases at J; junction bases unmatched: 3. Germline V gene lookup returns CDR1 SGHAT and CDR2 FQDESV (reference sequence). CDR3 length equals 12 residues. CDR3 loop: CASSSTGVEQFF. CDR3 nucleotide sequence: TGTGCCAGCAGCTCAACAGGGGTTGAGCAGTTCTTC.